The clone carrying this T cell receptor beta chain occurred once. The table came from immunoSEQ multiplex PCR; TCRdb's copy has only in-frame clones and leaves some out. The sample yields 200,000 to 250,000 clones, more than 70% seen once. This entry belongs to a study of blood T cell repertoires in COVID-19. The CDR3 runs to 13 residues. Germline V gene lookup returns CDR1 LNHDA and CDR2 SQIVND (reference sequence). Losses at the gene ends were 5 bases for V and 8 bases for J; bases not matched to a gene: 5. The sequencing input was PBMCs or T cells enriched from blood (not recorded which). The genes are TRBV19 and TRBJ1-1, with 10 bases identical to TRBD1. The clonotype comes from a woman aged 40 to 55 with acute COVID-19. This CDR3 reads CASSSRGQGEAFF. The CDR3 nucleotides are TGTGCCAGTAGTTCCCGGGGACAGGGGGAAGCTTTCTTT.